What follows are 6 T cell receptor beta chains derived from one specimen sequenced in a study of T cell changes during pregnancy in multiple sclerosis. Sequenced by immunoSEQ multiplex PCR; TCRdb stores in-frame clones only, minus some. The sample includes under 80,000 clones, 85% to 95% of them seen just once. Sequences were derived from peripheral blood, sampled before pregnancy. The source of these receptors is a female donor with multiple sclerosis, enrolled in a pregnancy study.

CDR3 bases: TGTGCCAGCAGCCAAATGTCCCTAGCGGGTTCGACCGGGGAGCTGTTTTTT. Amino acid sequence: CASSQMSLAGSTGELFF. J is TRBJ2-2 and V is TRBV14; 8 bases agree with TRBD2. The ends lost 2 bases at V and 5 bases at J; junction bases unmatched: 10. The CDR3 is 17 residues long. In germline, CDR1 is SGHDN, CDR2 FVKESK.

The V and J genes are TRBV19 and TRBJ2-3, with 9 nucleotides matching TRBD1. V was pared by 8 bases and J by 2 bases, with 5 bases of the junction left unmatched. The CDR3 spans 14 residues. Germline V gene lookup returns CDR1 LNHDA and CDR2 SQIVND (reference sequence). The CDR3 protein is CASVGTGFTDTQYF. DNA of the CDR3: TGTGCCAGTGTTGGGACAGGGTTCACAGATACGCAGTATTTT.

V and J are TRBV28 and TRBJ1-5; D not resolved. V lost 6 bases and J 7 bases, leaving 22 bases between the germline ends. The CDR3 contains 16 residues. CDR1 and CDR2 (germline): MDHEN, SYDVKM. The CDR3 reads CASSYVLTGASQPQHF. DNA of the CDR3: TGTGCCAGCAGCTATGTCCTTACCGGAGCGTCGCAGCCCCAGCATTTT.

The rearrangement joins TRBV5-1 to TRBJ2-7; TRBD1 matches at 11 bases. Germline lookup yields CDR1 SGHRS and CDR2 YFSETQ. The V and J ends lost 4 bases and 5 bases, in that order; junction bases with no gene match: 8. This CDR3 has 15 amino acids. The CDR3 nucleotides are TGCGCCAGCAGCCCGCGGACAGGGGGCTACGACGAGCAGTACTTC. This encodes CASSPRTGGYDEQYF.

The CDR3 spells CASSKNRGGLGDEQFF. CDR3 coding DNA: TGTGCCAGCAGCAAAAACCGCGGGGGGCTGGGCGATGAGCAGTTCTTC. J is TRBJ2-1 and V is TRBV11-2; 8 nucleotides agree with TRBD2. The CDR3 extends over 16 amino acids. CDR1 is SGHAT, CDR2 FQNNGV, per germline. The junction had 14 bases not matched to a gene; V was cut back by 5 bases and J by 8 bases.

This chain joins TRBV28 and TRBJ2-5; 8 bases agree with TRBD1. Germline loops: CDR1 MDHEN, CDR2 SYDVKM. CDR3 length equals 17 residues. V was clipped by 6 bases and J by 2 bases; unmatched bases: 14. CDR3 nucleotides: TGTGCCAGCAGCCTCTCCCGCCAGGGGGCTTGGCAAGAGACCCAGTACTTC. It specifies CASSLSRQGAWQETQYF.